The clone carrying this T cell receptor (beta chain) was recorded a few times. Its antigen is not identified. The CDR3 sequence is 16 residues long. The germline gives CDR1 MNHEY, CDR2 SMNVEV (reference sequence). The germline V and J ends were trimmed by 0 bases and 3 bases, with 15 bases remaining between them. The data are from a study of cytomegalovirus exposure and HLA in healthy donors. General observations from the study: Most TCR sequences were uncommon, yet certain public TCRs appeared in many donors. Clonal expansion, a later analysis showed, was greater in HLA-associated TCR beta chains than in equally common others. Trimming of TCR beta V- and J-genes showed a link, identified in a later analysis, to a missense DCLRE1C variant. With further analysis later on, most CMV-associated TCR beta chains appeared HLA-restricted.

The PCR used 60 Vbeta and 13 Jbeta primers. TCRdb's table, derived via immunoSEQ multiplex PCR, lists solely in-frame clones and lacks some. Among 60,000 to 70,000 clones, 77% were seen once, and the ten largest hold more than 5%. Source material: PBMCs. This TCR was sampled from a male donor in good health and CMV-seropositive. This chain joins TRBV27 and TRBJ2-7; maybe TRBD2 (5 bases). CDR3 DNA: TGTGCCAGCAGTTTATCGAGGGCAGAGATAATCTACGAGCAGTACTTC. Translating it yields CASSLSRAEIIYEQYF.